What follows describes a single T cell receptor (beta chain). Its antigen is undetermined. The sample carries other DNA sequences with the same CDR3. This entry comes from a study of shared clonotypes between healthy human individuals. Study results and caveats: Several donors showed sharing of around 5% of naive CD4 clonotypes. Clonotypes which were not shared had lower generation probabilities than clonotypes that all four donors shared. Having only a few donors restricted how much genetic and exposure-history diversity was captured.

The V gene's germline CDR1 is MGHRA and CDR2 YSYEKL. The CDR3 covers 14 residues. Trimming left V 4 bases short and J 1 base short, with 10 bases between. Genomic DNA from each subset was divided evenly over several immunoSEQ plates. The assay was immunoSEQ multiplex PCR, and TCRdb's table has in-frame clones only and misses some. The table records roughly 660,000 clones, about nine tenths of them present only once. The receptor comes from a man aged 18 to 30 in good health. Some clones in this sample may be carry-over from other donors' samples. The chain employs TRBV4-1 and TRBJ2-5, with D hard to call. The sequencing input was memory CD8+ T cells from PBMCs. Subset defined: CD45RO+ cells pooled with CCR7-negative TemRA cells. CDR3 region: CASSPRLGQETQYF. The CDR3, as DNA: TGCGCCAGCAGCCCGAGACTGGGCCAAGAGACCCAGTACTTC.